This is a list of T cell receptor beta chains from one sample in a study of T cells of healthy individuals. In TCRdb, the 5' RACE reads were re-called with MiXCR into one record per CDR3 protein. The table includes about 40,000 distinct CDR3 sequences, about 4.2% detected once. These receptors were collected from a human donor in good health. The CDR3 runs from the conserved cysteine through the conserved F or W. Each record gives: V gene, clone size, D gene, J gene, CDR3 protein, CDR3 DNA. A D gene is named only where the DNA matches it firmly. Not every row has a clone size; where given, it reads once, few, many or a size class.

V: TRBV7-9; size: .; D: TRBD1; J: TRBJ1-1; CDR3: CASSSWGQSPEAFF; DNA: TGTGCCAGCAGCTCCTGGGGACAGTCCCCTGAAGCTTTCTTT
V: TRBV12-3/TRBV12-4; size: .; D: TRBD2; J: TRBJ2-1; CDR3: CASRSGLGLTNEQFF; DNA: TGTGCCAGCAGATCGGGACTAGGTTTGACCAATGAGCAGTTCTTC
V: TRBV6-6; size: many; D: .; J: TRBJ2-7; CDR3: CASSFERQASYEQYF; DNA: TGTGCCAGCAGTTTCGAGAGACAGGCCTCCTACGAGCAGTACTTC
V: TRBV29-1; size: many; D: TRBD1; J: TRBJ1-1; CDR3: CSGGGWNTEAFF; DNA: TGCAGCGGAGGGGGCTGGAACACTGAAGCTTTCTTT
V: TRBV7-3; size: few; D: .; J: TRBJ2-1; CDR3: CASSLTLGQNNEQFF; DNA: TGTGCCAGCAGCTTAACGCTTGGGCAAAACAATGAGCAGTTCTTC
V: TRBV12-3/TRBV12-4; size: many; D: .; J: TRBJ2-7; CDR3: CASSFVGEQYF; DNA: TGTGCCAGCAGTTTTGTCGGTGAGCAGTACTTC
V: TRBV20-1; size: many; D: .; J: TRBJ2-5; CDR3: CSGLGIQETQYF; DNA: TGCAGTGGCCTCGGTATACAAGAGACCCAGTACTTC
V: TRBV20-1; size: medium-sized; D: TRBD2; J: TRBJ2-7; CDR3: CSATSGRDYYEQYF; DNA: TGCAGTGCTACAAGCGGGAGGGACTATTACGAGCAGTACTTC
V: TRBV11-3; size: .; D: .; J: TRBJ2-7; CDR3: CASSLGLAPWGSYEQYF; DNA: TGTGCCAGCAGCCTGGGGCTAGCGCCCTGGGGCTCCTACGAGCAGTACTTC
V: TRBV5-1; size: many; D: TRBD1; J: TRBJ1-2; CDR3: CASSLDRGTNYGYTF; DNA: TGCGCCAGCAGCTTGGACAGGGGAACTAACTATGGCTACACCTTC
V: TRBV10-3; size: .; D: TRBD1; J: TRBJ2-1; CDR3: CAINSPGQGMNEQFF; DNA: TGTGCCATCAATTCGCCGGGACAGGGGATGAATGAGCAGTTCTTC
V: TRBV14; size: .; D: .; J: TRBJ1-1; CDR3: CASSQETRSGTEAFF; DNA: TGTGCCAGCAGCCAAGAGACCAGAAGTGGGACTGAAGCTTTCTTT
V: TRBV20-1; size: many; D: .; J: TRBJ1-4; CDR3: CSVYHGVTHEKLFF; DNA: TGCAGTGTATACCACGGGGTGACACATGAAAAACTGTTTTTT
V: TRBV12-3/TRBV12-4; size: many; D: TRBD2; J: TRBJ2-1; CDR3: CASSWRLADNEQFF; DNA: TGTGCCAGCAGTTGGCGACTAGCGGACAATGAGCAGTTCTTC
V: TRBV6-5; size: .; D: .; J: TRBJ1-5; CDR3: CASSYSRSEPQHF; DNA: TGTGCCAGCAGTTACAGTAGGAGTGAGCCCCAGCATTTT
V: TRBV9; size: few; D: .; J: TRBJ1-5; CDR3: CASSVGQENQPQHF; DNA: TGTGCCAGCAGCGTAGGACAGGAGAATCAGCCCCAGCATTTT
V: TRBV7-8; size: .; D: .; J: TRBJ1-1; CDR3: CASSLGGRANTEAFF; DNA: TGTGCCAGCAGCTTAGGCGGCAGGGCGAACACTGAAGCTTTCTTT